This TCR beta chain was documented in a study of T cell clones after liver transplantation (dated by TCRdb to the late 2010s). Concerning the study at large: The samples were obtained from ITN030ST, a randomized trial that attempted immunosuppression withdrawal within 2 years after liver transplantation. Blood samples were collected pre-transplant, pre-randomization before withdrawal, and post-randomization after either complete withdrawal or failed withdrawal. Third party-reactive TCRbeta sequences were also identified from pre-transplant MLRs to serve as an antigen-independent comparator for donor-reactive sequences. No induction therapy was given to the subjects, and standard immunosuppression was administered until randomization at 12-24 months post-transplant. The study cohort included 8 liver transplant recipients, of whom 3 were classified as tolerant and 5 as non-tolerant. Of the eight recipients, a few were HCV-positive, while the remaining recipients had been transplanted for non-autoimmune, non-viral indications. Donor-reactive T cell clones were identified by TCRbeta sequencing following a pre-transplant mixed lymphocyte reaction and were subsequently tracked in post-transplant blood. Tolerance was defined as complete withdrawal of immunosuppression for at least one year without a rise in liver enzymes beyond twice the upper limit of normal.

Paper-wide results and their limitations: Once repertoire turnover was taken into account, donor-reactive detection showed a significant reduction for CD4 in 7 of 8 subjects and for CD8 in 8 of 8. In two subjects, low numbers of available donor cells limited the measurable donor-reactive repertoire. Conclusions were preliminary, limited by small, heterogeneous patient numbers and non-standardized post-transplant time points. Without allograft tissue specimens, donor-reactive T cells may have migrated into the graft rather than being deleted. Donor-reactive sequences declined more than third party-reactive ones, suggesting partial antigen-specific deletion unrelated to withdrawal success. In 5 of 8 subjects, circulating donor-reactive CD4 TCRbeta sequences decreased significantly after transplant, regardless of tolerance or HCV status.

Regarding this clone: What this receptor recognizes is not known. Per-base qualities were not stored, and no clone one base away is much larger.

Using immunoSEQ, frozen genomic DNA was subjected to high-throughput TCRbeta CDR3 sequencing, a process that included PCR amplification, mapping, bias correction and internal controls. The published analysis was carried out like this. Productive rearrangements were retained, and unique TCRbeta sequences were defined by the CDR3 nucleotide sequence together with the V and J gene. For classification of a sequence as donor-reactive, at least 5-fold expansion in CFSE-low cells relative to unstimulated pre-transplant cells and a frequency of at least 0.01% were required. Minimum frequency thresholds were set for each subject based on the unstimulated sample with the lowest template count, ensuring at least 90% detection power. Jensen-Shannon divergence between the top 1000 TCRbeta sequences after and before transplant was used to measure repertoire turnover. Two-sided Fisher's exact tests were used to test for changes in the detection of donor-reactive sequences. The immuneACCESS repertoire file appears here via TCRdb, limited to in-frame rearrangements. These files lack a portion of the clones; in checked studies, under half of the deficit traces to unresolved V genes, and the cause of the others is not known. V, J and clone size are taken as reported in that table, and D and trimming were inferred from the DNA itself. In all, the sample holds tens of thousands of clones, and roughly 74% of those were seen once. Jointly, the top ten make up about 32% of the sample.

Unstimulated PBMCs, after thawing, were stained for CD3, CD4 and CD8 and then FACS-sorted into CD3+CD4+ and CD3+CD8+ populations. All 8 studied subjects were randomized to withdrawal of immunosuppression. Genomic DNA was isolated with the Qiagen DNeasy Blood and Tissue Kit. The germline V gene provides CDR1 MGHDK and CDR2 SYGVNS. The junction shows trimming of 6 bases on V and 6 bases on J, plus 9 bases between the germline ends. Its CDR3 holds 12 amino acids, cysteine through phenylalanine. CDR3 DNA only is kept here, 36 bases in frame from base 1. The rearranged chain carries TRBV25-1 and TRBJ2-1; confidence is insufficient to name the D gene. This material consisted of CD8+ T cells from blood, taken 54 months after liver transplant. This receptor was identified in a human patient who received a liver transplant. Following a transplant, some T cells may be graft donor cells, not patient cells. CDR3 loop: CASSVEANEQFF. The DNA is TGTGCCAGCAGCGTCGAGGCCAATGAGCAGTTCTTC.